The source of this TCR beta chain is a study of T-cell reconstitution after alpha-beta-depleted transplantation in children. This CDR3 region has 17 residues. Germline-derived CDR1 and CDR2 are MDHEN and SYDVKM. Germline trimming cut 4 bases from V and 2 bases from J; bases unmatched to any gene: 6. On this clonotype itself: The target antigen is unknown.

Preparing the TCRbeta library involved the use of unique molecular identifiers. TCRdb reprocessed the PCR reads with MiXCR, giving one entry per CDR3 protein. The data contain 250,000 or so distinct CDR3 sequences, around 25% of them seen just once; the ten biggest clones take up under 5.5%. Study-level results: As was reported, about two months after transplant, alpha-beta T cells came from several hundred expanded graft clones. Fresh T-cell production supplied most of the T-cell counts and diversity seen one year after transplant.

This TCR derives from a female patient younger than 10 who had a stem cell transplant for congenital amegakaryocytic thrombocytopenia, so the T cells may come from the graft donor. The sample consisted of PBMCs, mostly from graft donor cells, taken 360 days after TCRalphabeta/CD19-depleted stem cell transplant. The chain employs TRBV28 and TRBJ2-7, with 15 bases identical to TRBD2. CDR3 nucleotides: TGTGCCAGCAGTTCACCCGGGACTAGCGGGAGGACCTACGAGCAGTACTTC. It translates to CASSSPGTSGRTYEQYF.